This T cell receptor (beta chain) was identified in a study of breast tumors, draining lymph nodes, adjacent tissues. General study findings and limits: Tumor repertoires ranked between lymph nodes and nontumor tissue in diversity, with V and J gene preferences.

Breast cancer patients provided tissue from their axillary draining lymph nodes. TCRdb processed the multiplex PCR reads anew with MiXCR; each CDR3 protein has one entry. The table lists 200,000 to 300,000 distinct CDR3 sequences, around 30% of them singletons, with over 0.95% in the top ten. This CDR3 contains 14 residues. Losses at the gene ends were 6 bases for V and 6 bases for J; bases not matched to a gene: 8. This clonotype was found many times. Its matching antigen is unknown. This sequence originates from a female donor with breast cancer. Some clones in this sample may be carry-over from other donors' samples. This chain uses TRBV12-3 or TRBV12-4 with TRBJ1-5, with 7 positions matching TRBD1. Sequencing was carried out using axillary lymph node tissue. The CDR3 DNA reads TGTGCCAGCAGCTCTCCAGGGGGAGGTCAGCCCCAGCATTTT. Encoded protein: CASSSPGGGQPQHF.